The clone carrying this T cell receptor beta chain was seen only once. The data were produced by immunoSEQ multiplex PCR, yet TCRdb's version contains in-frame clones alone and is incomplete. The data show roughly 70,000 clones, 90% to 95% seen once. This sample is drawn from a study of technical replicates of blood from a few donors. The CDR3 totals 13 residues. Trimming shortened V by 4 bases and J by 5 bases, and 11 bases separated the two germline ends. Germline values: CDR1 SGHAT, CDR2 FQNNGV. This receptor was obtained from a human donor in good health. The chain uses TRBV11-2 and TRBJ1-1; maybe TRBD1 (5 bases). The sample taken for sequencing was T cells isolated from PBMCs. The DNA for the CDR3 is TGTGCCAGCAGCTCCCCAGGGCGGACTGAAGCTTTCTTT. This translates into CASSSPGRTEAFF. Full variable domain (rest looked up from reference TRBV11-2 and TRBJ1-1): EAGVAQSPRYKIIEKRQSVAFWCNPISGHATLYWYQQILGQGPKLLIQFQNNGVVDDSQLPKDRFSAERLKGVDSTLKIQPAKLEDSAVYLCASSSPGRTEAFFGQGTRLTVV.